A selection of T cell receptor beta chains follows, all from one sample in a study of tumor and adjacent non-tumor tissue in lung cancer. Each CDR3 protein is one row after TCRdb ran MiXCR on the multiplex PCR reads. The table includes over 80,000 distinct CDR3 sequences, 80% detected once. The sample comprised distant non-tumor lung tissue. The receptors here all came from a man in his 60s with small cell lung cancer. The CDR3 runs from the conserved cysteine through the conserved F or W. D genes are given only for firm matches.

>TRBJ1-1|TRBV11-2|TRBD1
TGTACCAGCGGCTTAACAGGGGGCGTTGGTAGGAACACTGAAGCTTTCTTT
CTSGLTGGVGRNTEAFF
>TRBJ1-3|TRBV30|NA
TGTCCCTGGACCAAAAGCAGGCACTCTGGAAACACCATATATTTT
CPWTKSRHSGNTIYF
>TRBJ2-7|TRBV6-5|NA
TGTGCCAGCAATAAAGCGGAGGTTGCCGAGCAGTACTTC
CASNKAEVAEQYF
>TRBJ2-1|TRBV4-1|TRBD2
TGCGCCAGCAGGGCGCGAGAGGGAGGGGATAATGAGCAGTTCTTC
CASRAREGGDNEQFF
>TRBJ2-7|TRBV12-3/TRBV12-4|NA
TGTACTAGCAGCCGTCTCGGGCGGGACCCCTACGAGCAGTACTTC
CTSSRLGRDPYEQYF
>TRBJ2-7|TRBV29-1|NA
TGCATCGCCCAGGACACCTCCTACGAGCGGTACTTC
CIAQDTSYERYF
>TRBJ2-7|TRBV11-3|NA
TGTACCAGCAGCTTACATTCCACCTACGAGCAGTATTTC
CTSSLHSTYEQYF
>TRBJ2-1|TRBV29-1|NA
TGCAGCGTTGAATTAGTGGGCAAACCCTACAATGAGCGGTTCTTC
CSVELVGKPYNERFF
>TRBJ2-1|TRBV10-2|NA
TGCGCCGGTTGCGAGACTGGCCAGGGTGAGCAGTTATTC
CAGCETGQGEQLF
>TRBJ2-7|TRBV29-1|NA
TGCAGAGCCCGGGATACCCCCTACGAGCAGTACTTC
CRARDTPYEQYF